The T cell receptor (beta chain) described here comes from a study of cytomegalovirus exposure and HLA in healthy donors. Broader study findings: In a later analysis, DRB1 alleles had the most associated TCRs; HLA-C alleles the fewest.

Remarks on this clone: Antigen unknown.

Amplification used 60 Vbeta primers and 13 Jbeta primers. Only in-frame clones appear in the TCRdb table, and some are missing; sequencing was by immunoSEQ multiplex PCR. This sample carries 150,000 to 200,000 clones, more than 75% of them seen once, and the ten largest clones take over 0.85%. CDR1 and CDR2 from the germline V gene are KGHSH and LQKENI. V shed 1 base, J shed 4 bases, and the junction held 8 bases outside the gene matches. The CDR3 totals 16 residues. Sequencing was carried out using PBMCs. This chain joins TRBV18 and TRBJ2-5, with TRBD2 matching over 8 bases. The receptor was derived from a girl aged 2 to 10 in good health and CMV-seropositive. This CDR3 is CASSPRAGVPGETQYF. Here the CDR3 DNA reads TGTGCCAGCTCACCACGAGCGGGAGTCCCCGGAGAGACCCAGTACTTC.